This is a list of T cell receptor beta chains from one sample in a study of blood T cells in healthy people across ages. Via MiXCR, TCRdb re-called the 5' RACE reads, giving one row per CDR3 protein. The data show over 1,500,000 distinct CDR3 sequences, around 50% seen once. Specimen: blood. The source is a woman in her thirties or forties in good health. CDR3s include the opening cysteine and the closing phenylalanine or tryptophan. D genes are given only for firm matches. Rows may omit the clone size; those that give it use once, few, many or a size class.

clone_size j_call v_call d_call cdr3_nt cdr3_aa
- TRBJ2-5 TRBV20-1 - TGCAGTGCTGTGGGACGACAGCAAGAGACCCAGTACTTC CSAVGRQQETQYF
- TRBJ2-4 TRBV4-2 - TGTGCCAGCTCGTTAGCGTCGGACATTCAGTACTTC CASSLASDIQYF
- TRBJ2-1 TRBV20-1 TRBD2 TGCAGTGCTCCCGACCTAACTAGCGGGGGTGACCCGTTCTTC CSAPDLTSGGDPFF
- TRBJ2-3 TRBV6-2/TRBV6-3 - TGTGCCAGCAGTTACTCGTCGGCCAGGGGGGGCACAGATACGCAGTATTTT CASSYSSARGGTDTQYF
few TRBJ1-2 TRBV4-3 - TGCGCCAGCAGCCAAGCTCGGGGGAGGCATGGCTACACCTTC CASSQARGRHGYTF
- TRBJ2-2 TRBV11-3 - TGTGCCAGCAGCAAATTACGGACTGGGGAGCTGTTTTTT CASSKLRTGELFF
many TRBJ2-7 TRBV5-1 TRBD1 TGCGCCAGCAGCACCGGACAGGGGGCTAGCTACGAGCAGTACTTC CASSTGQGASYEQYF
- TRBJ2-7 TRBV4-3 - TGCGCCAGCAGCCAAGCAGTGTTCAATGAGCAGTACTTC CASSQAVFNEQYF
- TRBJ1-4 TRBV20-1 - TGCAGTGCTAGAAGAACAGGGCCTTTACATGAAAAACTGTTTTTT CSARRTGPLHEKLFF
- TRBJ2-5 TRBV4-3 - TGCGCCAGCAGCCAAGAAGGGACATCGGCGGAGACCCAGTACTTC CASSQEGTSAETQYF
- TRBJ1-2 TRBV15 - TGTGCCACATCAACAGGGATTGCTGACTATGGCTACACCTTC CATSTGIADYGYTF
- TRBJ1-6 TRBV20-1 - TGCAGTGCCCACGGGGGTGGGAATTCACCCCTCCACTTT CSAHGGGNSPLHF
- TRBJ1-1 TRBV5-1 - TGCGCCAGCAGCTTCAACGAAAGGAACACTGAAGCTTTCTTT CASSFNERNTEAFF
once TRBJ2-2 TRBV7-2 - TGTGCCAGCAGCCCTCCTGGGAGAGGGGAGCTGTTTTTT CASSPPGRGELFF
- TRBJ2-7 TRBV5-1 - TGCGCCAGCAGCGCCGGGGGCGTCAGGGACTACGAGCAGTACTTC CASSAGGVRDYEQYF
few TRBJ1-4 TRBV4-1 TRBD1 TGCGCCAGCAGCCAAGATTCGGGACAGGGAAGTGGAAAACTGTTTTTT CASSQDSGQGSGKLFF
- TRBJ2-1 TRBV7-6 TRBD1 TGTGCCAGCAGCCCGACACCCGGGACAGGGGCGTATGAGCAGTTCTTC CASSPTPGTGAYEQFF
few TRBJ2-5 TRBV4-1 TRBD1 TGCGCCAGCAGCCAGACTTGGGGACAGCGTAGGGAGACCCAGTACTTC CASSQTWGQRRETQYF
few TRBJ2-3 TRBV5-1 TRBD2 TGCGCCAGCAGCGGCGGGAGAAGCACAGATACGCAGTATTTT CASSGGRSTDTQYF
- TRBJ2-7 TRBV11-1 - TGTGCCAGCAGCTTACCGGGACCAGGCTACGAGCAGTACTTC CASSLPGPGYEQYF
- TRBJ2-6 TRBV4-3 - TGCGCCAGCAGCCATGCTCTCGGGGGGGCCAACGTCCTGACTTTC CASSHALGGANVLTF
- TRBJ2-7 TRBV2 - TGTGCCAGCAGGCGAACAGGGATCTTCTCCTACAATGAGCAGTACTTC CASRRTGIFSYNEQYF
- TRBJ2-4 TRBV13 TRBD1 TGTGCCAGCAGCCTAGCCGGGACAGGGGGCATGGGCATTCAGTACTTC CASSLAGTGGMGIQYF
- TRBJ1-1 TRBV7-3 TRBD1 TGTGCCAGCAGCTTAAACAGGGGCGCCGGTGAAGCTTTCTTT CASSLNRGAGEAFF
- TRBJ2-7 TRBV6-2/TRBV6-3 - TGTGCCAGCGCTCACACGGGCTACGAGCAGTACTTC CASAHTGYEQYF
few TRBJ1-1 TRBV29-1 TRBD1 TGCAGCGTTGAAGGGACCCTTGGGACAGACTTATCGAACACTGAAGCTTTCTTT CSVEGTLGTDLSNTEAFF